The clone carrying this T cell receptor beta chain showed up many times. Antigen: not known. Treg sorting used a CD4+CD25+CD127-/low gate. Points from the study as a whole: Greatest tumor Treg TCR overlap was with tumor naive CD4+ cells.

Constant-region reverse primers amplified full-length variable regions, followed by semi-nested Nested Universal Primer A PCR. TCRdb re-called the 5' RACE reads with MiXCR, one entry per CDR3 protein. Of 52,000 or so distinct CDR3 sequences in the sample, 20% were seen once. This CDR3 has 15 amino acids. J lost 4 bases, V lost 6 bases, and 8 bases had no gene match. The chain has TRBV12-3 or TRBV12-4 and TRBJ2-2; 7 nucleotides match TRBD1. The sequenced sample consisted of tumor-infiltrating Tregs sorted from the breast tumor. The sequence derives from a female donor with breast cancer. DNA for the CDR3: TGTGCCAGCAGACGACAGGGTTCGGCCACCGGGGAGCTGTTTTTT. This encodes CASRRQGSATGELFF.